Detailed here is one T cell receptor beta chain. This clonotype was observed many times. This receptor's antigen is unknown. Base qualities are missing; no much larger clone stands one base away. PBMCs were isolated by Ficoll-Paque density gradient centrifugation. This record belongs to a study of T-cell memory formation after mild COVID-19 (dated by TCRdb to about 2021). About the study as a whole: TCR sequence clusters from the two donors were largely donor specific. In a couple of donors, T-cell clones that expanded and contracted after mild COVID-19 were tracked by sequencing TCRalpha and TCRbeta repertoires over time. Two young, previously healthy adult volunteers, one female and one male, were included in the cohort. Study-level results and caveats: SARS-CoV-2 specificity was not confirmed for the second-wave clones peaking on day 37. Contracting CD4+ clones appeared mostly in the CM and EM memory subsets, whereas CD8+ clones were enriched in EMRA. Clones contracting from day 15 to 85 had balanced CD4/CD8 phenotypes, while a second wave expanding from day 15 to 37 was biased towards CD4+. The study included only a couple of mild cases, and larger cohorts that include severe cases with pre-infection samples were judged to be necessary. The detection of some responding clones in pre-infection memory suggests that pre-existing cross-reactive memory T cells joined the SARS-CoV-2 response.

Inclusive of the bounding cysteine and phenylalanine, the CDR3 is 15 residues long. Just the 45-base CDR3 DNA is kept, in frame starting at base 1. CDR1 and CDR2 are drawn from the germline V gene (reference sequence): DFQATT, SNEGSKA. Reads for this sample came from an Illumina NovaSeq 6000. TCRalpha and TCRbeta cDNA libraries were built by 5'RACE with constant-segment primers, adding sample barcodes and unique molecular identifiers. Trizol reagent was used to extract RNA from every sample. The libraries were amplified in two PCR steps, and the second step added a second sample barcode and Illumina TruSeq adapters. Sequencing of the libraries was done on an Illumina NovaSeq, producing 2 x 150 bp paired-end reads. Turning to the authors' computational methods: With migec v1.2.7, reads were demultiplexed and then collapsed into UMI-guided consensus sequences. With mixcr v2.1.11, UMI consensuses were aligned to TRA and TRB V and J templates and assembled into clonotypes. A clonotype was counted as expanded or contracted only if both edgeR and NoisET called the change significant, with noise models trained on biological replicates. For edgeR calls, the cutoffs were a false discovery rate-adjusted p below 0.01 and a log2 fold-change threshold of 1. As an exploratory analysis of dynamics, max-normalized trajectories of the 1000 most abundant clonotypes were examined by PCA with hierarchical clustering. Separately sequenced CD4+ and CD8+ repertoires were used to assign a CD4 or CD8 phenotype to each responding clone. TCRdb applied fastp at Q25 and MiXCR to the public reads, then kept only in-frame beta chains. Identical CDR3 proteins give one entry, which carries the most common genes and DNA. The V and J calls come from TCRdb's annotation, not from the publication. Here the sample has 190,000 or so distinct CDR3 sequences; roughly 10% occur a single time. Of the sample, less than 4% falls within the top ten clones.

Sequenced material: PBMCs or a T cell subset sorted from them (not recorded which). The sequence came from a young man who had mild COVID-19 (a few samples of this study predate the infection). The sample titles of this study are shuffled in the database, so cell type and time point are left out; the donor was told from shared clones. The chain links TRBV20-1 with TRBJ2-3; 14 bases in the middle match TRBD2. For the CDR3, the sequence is CSMRLAGGGTDTQYF. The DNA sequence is TGCAGCATGAGACTAGCGGGGGGGGGCACAGATACGCAGTATTTT.